The 2 T cell receptor beta chains below come from one sample, sequenced in a study of spatial heterogeneity in lung cancer. Broader study findings: In tumors, expanded intratumoral alpha and beta TCR counts tracked mutation counts.

Specified time point: sample taken at primary tumor resection. Their antigen targets remain unknown. TCRdb itself ran the 5' RACE reads through MiXCR, one entry per CDR3 protein. This repertoire shows just over 8,000 distinct CDR3 sequences, over 8.5% found once; its top ten account for more than 10%. Sequenced here: lung tumor tissue, sampled at surgery. The receptors were sampled from a male donor with early-stage non-small cell lung cancer.

In this sample, this clonotype turned up many times. The J gene is TRBJ2-3, the V gene TRBV25-1; a possible D gene is TRBD2 (7 bases). The length of the CDR3 is 16 residues. CDR1 is MGHDK and CDR2 is SYGVNS in the germline V gene. V was clipped by 4 bases and J by 2 bases, with 16 bases between them. The CDR3 DNA is TGTGCCAGCAGTGGGACGGGGGGCCCCTACACAGATACGCAGTATTTT. Translation gives CASSGTGGPYTDTQYF. Together with reference TRBV25-1 and TRBJ2-3, the CDR3 gives the full variable domain: EADIYQTPRYLVIGTGKKITLECSQTMGHDKMYWYQQDPGMELHLIHYSYGVNSTEKGDLSSESTVSRIRTEHFPLTLESARPSHTSQYLCASSGTGGPYTDTQYFGPGTRLTVL.

This clonotype was picked up many times. V and J are TRBV6-1 and TRBJ1-6; D remains unclear. V was clipped by 7 bases and J by 5 bases, with 9 bases between them. The CDR3 contains 13 residues. Germline V gives CDR1 MNHNS, CDR2 SASEGT. The CDR3 DNA follows: TGTGCCAGCATAGTCGGGAATAATTCACCCCTCCACTTT. It specifies CASIVGNNSPLHF.